Listed below are T cell receptor beta chains from one sample, sequenced in a study of cytomegalovirus exposure and HLA in healthy donors. Generated by immunoSEQ multiplex PCR, the TCRdb table keeps only in-frame clones and is missing some. Here the sample spans 200,000 to 250,000 clones, roughly 85% being singletons. Sequencing was done on a sample of PBMCs. These TCRs come from a woman aged 18 to 35 in good health and CMV-seronegative. Each CDR3 is given with its conserved first and last residue. Each record gives: V gene, CDR3 protein.

V gene: TRBV7-7; CDR3 protein: CASSSLSREETQYF
V gene: TRBV27; CDR3 protein: CASSLGAGGAGYGYTF
V gene: TRBV19; CDR3 protein: CASSGTTGREKLFF
V gene: TRBV18; CDR3 protein: CASSQGLAHSYNEQFF
V gene: TRBV19; CDR3 protein: CASSIRGPPNGYTF
V gene: TRBV5-1; CDR3 protein: CASSLNGGEQFF
V gene: TRBV7-9; CDR3 protein: CASTARGGTYEQYF
V gene: TRBV6-6; CDR3 protein: CASSTESAEAFF
V gene: TRBV19; CDR3 protein: CASRDSGRDYEQYF
V gene: TRBV30; CDR3 protein: CAWSYRVSSYEQYF
V gene: TRBV6-5; CDR3 protein: CASSYRTGYEQYF
V gene: TRBV2; CDR3 protein: CASKIDRVANQPQHF
V gene: TRBV5-1; CDR3 protein: CASSESQRGLTDTQYF
V gene: TRBV2; CDR3 protein: CASRGYENRGETQYF
V gene: TRBV6-6; CDR3 protein: CASSYSEVQSNQPQHF
V gene: TRBV11-1; CDR3 protein: CASSLVGRMAGANVLTF
V gene: TRBV10-2; CDR3 protein: CASSESLGVGKLFF
V gene: TRBV7-8; CDR3 protein: CASSLGLSREGYEQYF
V gene: TRBV5-4; CDR3 protein: CASSRLDGQETQYF
V gene: TRBV12-5; CDR3 protein: CASGLVAGGPGEQFF
V gene: TRBV28; CDR3 protein: CASSLRGEITPTLQYEQYF
V gene: TRBV27; CDR3 protein: CASSTGTGSNYGYTF
V gene: TRBV30; CDR3 protein: CAWSHGTGSYEQYF
V gene: TRBV29-1; CDR3 protein: CSSWTGNTEAFF
V gene: TRBV2; CDR3 protein: CASGPNRGETQYF
V gene: TRBV29-1; CDR3 protein: CSVEGGYGYTF
V gene: TRBV2; CDR3 protein: CASRGPRALTSYEQYF